A selection of T cell receptor beta chains follows, all from one sample in a study of technical replicates of blood from a few donors. Sequencing was performed with immunoSEQ multiplex PCR; in TCRdb, only in-frame clones are kept and a portion is missing. Of over 85,000 clones in the sample, about 95% were seen once. The specimen was T cells isolated from PBMCs. Receptors originate from a human donor in good health. The CDR3 runs from the conserved cysteine through the conserved F or W. A D gene is named only where the DNA matches it firmly. Not all rows give a size; the values are once, few, many and, for expanded clones, a class.

size,V,length,J,D,CDR3,DNA
once,TRBV7-8,14,TRBJ1-2,TRBD1,CASSLGQTVSGYTF,TGTGCCAGCAGCTTGGGACAGACTGTAAGCGGCTACACCTTC
.,TRBV11-3,15,TRBJ2-1,TRBD2,CASSFPREREHEQFF,TGTGCCAGCAGCTTCCCCCGTGAGCGGGAGCATGAGCAGTTCTTC
.,TRBV29-1,13,TRBJ2-5,.,CSVEKSYQETQYF,TGCAGCGTTGAAAAAAGCTACCAAGAGACCCAGTACTTC
.,TRBV21-1,17,TRBJ2-6,.,CASNRPGILSGANVLTF,TGTGCCAGCAACAGACCAGGGATTCTCTCTGGGGCCAACGTCCTGACTTTC
.,TRBV27,11,TRBJ2-7,.,CASSSSFEQYF,TGTGCCAGCAGTTCTTCCTTCGAGCAGTACTTC
.,TRBV30,17,TRBJ2-6,TRBD2,CAWRGLAGASGANVLTF,TGTGCCTGGAGAGGGCTAGCGGGCGCCTCTGGGGCCAACGTCCTGACTTTC
.,TRBV2,13,TRBJ1-2,.,CASSVDSFYGYTF,TGTGCCAGCAGTGTTGACAGCTTCTATGGCTACACCTTC
.,TRBV7-2,15,TRBJ2-5,.,CASSSVSGVRETQYF,TGTGCCAGCAGCTCCGTCTCGGGAGTGCGGGAGACCCAGTACTTC
.,TRBV9,15,TRBJ2-3,.,CASSVGGRETDTQYF,TGTGCCAGCAGCGTAGGGGGCAGGGAAACAGATACGCAGTATTTT
.,TRBV12-5,18,TRBJ2-5,TRBD2,CASAKGLSGSRIGETQYF,TGTGCTAGTGCCAAAGGACTTAGCGGGAGCCGAATAGGGGAGACCCAGTACTTC
.,TRBV9,12,TRBJ2-5,.,CASGLGEETQYF,TGTGCCAGCGGTCTCGGGGAGGAGACCCAGTACTTC
.,TRBV18,16,TRBJ1-4,.,CASSRSLDSSNEKLFF,TGTGCCAGCTCACGATCTCTGGACAGTTCGAATGAAAAACTGTTTTTT
.,TRBV11-3,12,TRBJ2-7,.,CASSPYRYEQYF,TGTGCCAGCAGCCCATACAGGTACGAGCAGTACTTC
once,TRBV27,17,TRBJ2-5,TRBD1,CASSPTVGTAYQETQYF,TGTGCCAGCAGTCCCACTGTCGGGACAGCGTACCAAGAGACCCAGTACTTC
.,TRBV4-1,16,TRBJ2-3,.,CASSQTPAAGRDTQYF,TGCGCCAGCAGCCAAACCCCCGCGGCCGGCCGGGATACGCAGTATTTT
.,TRBV19,15,TRBJ2-1,TRBD1,CASKDGTGAHNEQFF,TGTGCCAGTAAGGACGGGACAGGGGCACACAATGAGCAGTTCTTC
.,TRBV13,11,TRBJ2-7,.,CASSLFGRVYF,TGTGCCAGCAGCTTATTTGGGAGAGTGTACTTC
.,TRBV4-1,15,TRBJ2-1,TRBD2,CASSQGLAGVNEQFF,TGCGCCAGCAGCCAAGGACTAGCGGGAGTGAATGAGCAGTTCTTC
.,TRBV30,14,TRBJ2-7,TRBD1,CAWSAGTGTYEQYF,TGTGCCTGGAGTGCCGGGACAGGGACGTACGAGCAGTACTTC
.,TRBV11-3,14,TRBJ2-5,.,CASSSGSSRETQYF,TGTGCCAGCAGCTCCGGGTCTTCGCGGGAGACCCAGTACTTC
.,TRBV29-1,13,TRBJ2-7,.,CSVEGQGGYEQYF,TGCAGCGTTGAAGGACAGGGAGGCTACGAGCAGTACTTC
.,TRBV19,15,TRBJ2-1,TRBD2,CASSIGTSSYNEQFF,TGTGCCAGTAGTATAGGGACTAGCTCCTACAATGAGCAGTTCTTC
once,TRBV6-1,14,TRBJ2-3,.,CASSEIPGSDTQYF,TGTGCCAGCAGTGAAATCCCGGGGTCAGATACGCAGTATTTT
.,TRBV5-1,12,TRBJ2-7,.,CASSLPSYEQYF,TGCGCCAGCAGCTTGCCGTCCTACGAGCAGTACTTC
.,TRBV18,13,TRBJ2-5,TRBD2,CASSDGLGETQYF,TGTGCCAGCTCAGATGGACTAGGAGAGACCCAGTACTTC
.,TRBV10-3,13,TRBJ1-1,.,CATLLTENTEAFF,TGTGCCACCCTTTTGACAGAGAACACTGAAGCTTTCTTT